This T cell receptor (delta chain) was captured by sequencing in a study of Vδ1+ human thymocytes. RNA was extracted from the cells and then reverse transcribed. Multiplex PCR used pooled V-gene forward primers and a constant-region reverse primer to amplify CDR3s. TCRdb redid clone calling on the multiplex PCR reads using CATT. The data contain about 54,000 delta-chain clones, more than 15% of them singletons. Germline CDR1 and CDR2: TSWWSYY and QGS. This CDR3 has 18 amino acids. In the case of this clone: Its antigen is unknown. At one boundary the junction diverges from the germline segment, which might be a read error.

General study results and limits: Highly polyclonal TRG and TRD repertoires with Gaussian CDR3 length distributions appeared in thymus. Unlike peripheral blood Vdelta1+ controls, thymic delta-chain sequences included 15% to 20% Vdelta2 and few Vdelta3.

This receptor was taken from a boy under three years old who had congenital heart surgery. The chain combines TRDV1 with TRDJ1; 7 bases are shared with TRDD3. Sequenced material: Vdelta1+ gamma-delta thymocytes from the thymus. The sample's subset: FACS-sorted CD3+ TCRalphabeta- TCRVdelta1+ TCRVdelta2- thymocytes. The CDR3 is CALGELVAGGLYTDKLIF. In DNA form, the CDR3 reads TGTGCTCTTGGGGAACTCGTTGCTGGGGGCTTGTACACCGATAAACTCATCTTC.